What follows is one TCR beta chain and its context. The data are from a study of T cell changes during pregnancy in multiple sclerosis. Clones were sequenced by immunoSEQ multiplex PCR, and TCRdb holds only the in-frame ones, with some missing. This table has tens of thousands of clones, over 85% appearing once. The junction had 11 bases not matched to a gene; V was cut back by 1 base and J by 0 bases. Looked up from germline, CDR1 is GTSNPN and CDR2 is SVGIG (reference sequence). This CDR3 comprises 20 residues. Material: peripheral blood, obtained in the third trimester of pregnancy. The rearrangement joins TRBV30 to TRBJ2-1; 14 positions agree with TRBD2. This clonotype originated in a female donor with multiple sclerosis, enrolled in a pregnancy study. CDR3 coding DNA: TGTGCCTGGAGTGGGCGGACTAGCGGGAGGTACCAAAGCTCCTACAATGAGCAGTTCTTC. It yields the protein CAWSGRTSGRYQSSYNEQFF.